The present T cell receptor beta chain was sequenced within a study of HIV-infected patients and healthy controls. TCRdb passed the 5' RACE reads through MiXCR, listing each CDR3 protein once. The sample shows under 70,000 distinct CDR3 sequences, 15% to 20% of them seen only once. This clonotype came up many times. An end of the junction differs from the germline gene, which may be a read error. The CDR3 is 15 amino acids. Looked up from germline, CDR1 is SSHAT and CDR2 is FNYEAQ (reference sequence). The sample taken for sequencing was CD4+ T cells from blood. The TCR comes from a human donor in good health. V is TRBV7-7 and J is TRBJ2-5; maybe TRBD2 (6 bases). The CDR3 nucleotides read TGTGCTAGCAGCTCGAGTGGAGGGTTTCAAGAGACCCAGTACTTC. It encodes CASSSSGGFQETQYF.